These 16 T cell receptor beta chains were all obtained from the same sample, sequenced in a study of blood T cell repertoires in COVID-19. The data were produced by immunoSEQ multiplex PCR, yet TCRdb's version contains in-frame clones alone and is incomplete. The table has about 270,000 clones, approximately 89% seen once. The material sequenced was peripheral blood. These TCRs come from a man aged 40-49 years with active or convalescent COVID-19.

The J gene is TRBJ1-6, the V gene TRBV11-3; 10 bases align to TRBD1. The J segment lost 9 bases and the V segment lost 4 bases, leaving 3 bases of the junction unmatched. This CDR3 spans 14 amino acids. Germline CDR1 is SGHNT and CDR2 is YENEEA. The CDR3 coding sequence is TGTGCCAGCAGCTCAGGACAGGGGGGTTCACCCCTCCACTTT. Its protein is CASSSGQGGSPLHF.

CDR3 amino acids: CASSPGSSSYNEQFF. For the CDR3, the DNA is TGTGCCAGCAGCCCGGGATCCTCCTCCTACAATGAGCAGTTCTTC. The chain combines TRBV5-4 with TRBJ2-1; tentatively, D is TRBD2 (5 bases). CDR1 and CDR2 (germline): SGHNT, YYREEE (reference sequence). The length of the CDR3 is 15 residues. Trimming stripped 4 bases from V and 0 bases from J, with 11 bases between.

This chain links TRBV7-9 with TRBJ1-6; perhaps TRBD1 as D (6 bases). CDR1 and CDR2 (germline): SEHNR, FQNEAQ (reference sequence). V was pared by 3 bases and J by 9 bases, with 18 bases between. The CDR3 is made up of 16 amino acids. The CDR3 region has the DNA TGTGCCAGCAGCTTCCACTTCGGGGGGCCAAGTTCACCCCTCCACTTT. Translating it yields CASSFHFGGPSSPLHF.

V gene TRBV2 combines with J gene TRBJ1-4, with 8 bases aligning to TRBD1. The germline V gene encodes CDR1 SNHLY and CDR2 FYNNEI. The CDR3 sequence is 13 residues long. The V gene end was trimmed by 5 bases and the J gene end by 8 bases; junction bases not matched to a gene: 4. Written as DNA, the CDR3 is TGTGCCAGCAGTTCCAGGGGGCGGGAAAAACTGTTTTTT. The encoded protein is CASSSRGREKLFF.

The V and J genes are TRBV27 and TRBJ2-7, with a weak D call TRBD1 (6 bases). Germline values: CDR1 MNHEY, CDR2 SMNVEV (reference sequence). The ends were cut back, 0 bases at V and 2 bases at J, with 8 bases in the middle. The CDR3 runs 14 residues. CDR3 DNA: TGTGCCAGCAGTTTATCGGACAGTACCTACGAGCAGTACTTC. As protein: CASSLSDSTYEQYF.

J is TRBJ2-7 and V is TRBV6-5; D unresolved. The V gene lost 6 bases and the J gene lost 0 bases, with 9 bases spanning the gap. Germline values: CDR1 MNHEY, CDR2 SVGAGI. This CDR3 contains 13 residues. In nucleotides, the CDR3 is TGTGCCAGCAGAGCCGACACCTCCTACGAGCAGTACTTC. Protein product: CASRADTSYEQYF.

This clone was seen only a few times. The chain carries TRBV24-1 and TRBJ2-2, with D tentatively TRBD2 (6 bases). Trimming cost V 0 bases and J 6 bases, with 10 bases left between them. In germline, CDR1 is KGHDR, CDR2 SFDVKD. The CDR3 is 15 amino acids. The CDR3 DNA reads as TGTGCCACCAGTGATTTGGTAGGGAGGTCCGGGGAGCTGTTTTTT. Translated, it gives CATSDLVGRSGELFF.

The chain links TRBV2 to TRBJ1-6; 8 bases agree with TRBD1. Per the germline V gene, CDR1 is SNHLY and CDR2 is FYNNEI. After removal of 6 bases from V and 9 bases from J, the junction contained 10 bases not matched to a gene. The CDR3 is 15 amino acids. The CDR3: CASRPGQGEGSPLHF. CDR3 bases: TGTGCCAGCAGGCCCGGACAGGGTGAGGGTTCACCCCTCCACTTT.

The chain couples TRBV5-1 to TRBJ2-2; the match to TRBD1 covers 7 bases. The V gene's germline CDR1 is SGHRS and CDR2 YFSETQ. J was trimmed by 5 bases and V by 2 bases; bases with no gene match: 3. The CDR3 covers 14 residues. The CDR3 here is CASSLQGNTGELFF. The CDR3 region has the DNA TGCGCCAGCAGCTTACAGGGGAATACCGGGGAGCTGTTTTTT.

The chain joins TRBV27 to TRBJ1-2, with TRBD1 matching 9 bases. The V and J ends lost 4 bases and 4 bases, in that order; junction bases with no gene match: 4. CDR3 size: 14 residues. In germline, CDR1 is MNHEY, CDR2 SMNVEV (reference sequence). CDR3 DNA: TGTGCCAGCAGTTCGGACAGGGGAGGCTATGGCTACACCTTC. This codes for CASSSDRGGYGYTF.

The J gene is TRBJ1-6, the V gene TRBV20-1; TRBD1 matches 9 bases. Germline CDR1 is DFQATT and CDR2 is SNEGSKA (reference sequence). V dropped 3 bases and J dropped 13; count of bases not matched to a gene: 16. This CDR3 contains 16 residues. The CDR3 sequence: CSASQLWGQGPRPLHF. DNA of the CDR3: TGCAGTGCTAGTCAGCTGTGGGGACAGGGCCCTCGTCCCCTCCACTTT.

V and J are TRBV9 and TRBJ2-5; 7 bases match TRBD2. Trimming at V came to 3 bases and at J to 5 bases, leaving 4 bases not matched to a gene. Looked up from germline, CDR1 is SGDLS and CDR2 is YYNGEE. The CDR3 covers 13 residues. The CDR3 sequence: CASSAGLVETQYF. The CDR3 DNA is TGTGCCAGCAGCGCAGGACTAGTTGAGACCCAGTACTTC.

This chain joins TRBV10-3 and TRBJ2-7; 9 bases map to TRBD1. V gave up 0 bases and J gave up 3 bases; unmatched junction bases: 0. The length of the CDR3 is 14 residues. Germline lookup yields CDR1 ENHRY and CDR2 SYGVKD. As DNA, the CDR3 is TGTGCCATCAGTGAGTCGACAGGGGGCTACGAGCAGTACTTC. It encodes CAISESTGGYEQYF.

The J gene is TRBJ2-1, the V gene TRBV28, with 7 nucleotides matching TRBD2. The CDR3 loop spans 14 amino acids. V shed 8 bases and J 7 bases; nucleotides not matched to a gene: 11. Germline V CDR1 and CDR2: MDHEN, SYDVKM. CDR3 residues: CASDSPGLTNEQFF. The CDR3 DNA reads TGTGCCAGCGACTCCCCGGGACTAACGAATGAGCAGTTCTTC.

This chain uses TRBV18 with TRBJ1-2; no clear D. Germline loops: CDR1 KGHSH, CDR2 LQKENI. The V and J ends lost 0 bases and 0 bases respectively, with 8 bases between them. The CDR3 consists of 15 residues. The DNA of the CDR3 is TGTGCCAGCTCACCACCGCAGGCATCTAACTATGGCTACACCTTC. This codes for CASSPPQASNYGYTF.

The rearrangement links TRBV3-1 (or the pseudogene TRBV3-2) to TRBJ2-6, with TRBD2 as a possible D gene (7 bases). CDR1 and CDR2 (germline): LGHDT, YNNKEL (reference sequence). Trimming stripped 1 base from V and 0 bases from J, with 13 bases between. CDR3 length equals 18 residues. The CDR3 DNA sequence: TGTGCCAGCAGCCAAGCGGCGGGGGCGAGCTCTGGGGCCAACGTCCTGACTTTC. This translates into CASSQAAGASSGANVLTF.